This T cell receptor beta chain emerged from a study of blood T cell repertoires in COVID-19. Background on the study: Samples taken during acute and convalescent COVID-19 were collected in the United States, Italy and Spain. In each case, the material was cDNA or gDNA derived from T cells, B-cell-depleted T cells, or PBMCs.

Germline lookup yields CDR1 SGDLS and CDR2 YYNGEE. V lost 1 base to trimming and J lost 10 bases; unmatched junction nucleotides: 8. The CDR3 loop spans 15 amino acids. Source study methods: Nucleated cell counts were estimated from reference gene primer amplification. The protocol was immunoSEQ multiplex PCR, while the TCRdb copy is restricted to in-frame clones and leaves out a portion. The V and J calls and clone size come from that table; D and trimming were worked out from the DNA. The sample has about 21,000 clones, 84% seen once. This receptor was obtained from a middle-aged man with acute or convalescent COVID-19. V is TRBV9 and J is TRBJ2-1; 10 bases fit TRBD2. The sample was peripheral blood. DNA of the CDR3: TGTGCCAGCAGCGTAAGCTCTAGCGGGAGAGGGGAGCAGTTCTTC. Protein product: CASSVSSSGRGEQFF.